This T cell receptor beta chain was captured in a study of T cell repertoires in cytomegalovirus infection. Overall study context: In the study, CMV epitopes included recently identified HLA-C-restricted and well-studied HLA-B-restricted ones. An indication of both CMV infection and matching HLA type came from public TCR beta signatures.

This clonotype was counted a few times. Its antigen remains unknown. TCRdb reprocessed the reads via MiXCR and lists one record per CDR3 protein. The sample contains about 890,000 distinct CDR3 sequences, more than 25% of which appear only once. Germline V gene sequence: CDR1 MNHEY, CDR2 SMNVEV (reference sequence). Deletions cut 2 bases from V and 7 bases from J, with 17 bases between. The length of the CDR3 is 15 residues. The receptor was derived from a human donor in good health (CMV status not recorded). Some clones in this sample may be carry-over from other donors' samples. This specimen was cultured CD8+ T cells from PBMCs, taken from culture after CMV antigen stimulation. V is TRBV27 and J is TRBJ2-5, with D maybe TRBD2 (7 bases). The DNA for the CDR3 is TGTGCCAGCAGTTTAGGGGGCCCGGGGGGTGGGACCCAGTACTTC. This sequence encodes CASSLGGPGGGTQYF.